The 10 T cell receptor beta chains reported below all come from one sample, sequenced in a study of blood T cell repertoires in COVID-19. Sequencing was performed with immunoSEQ multiplex PCR; in TCRdb, only in-frame clones are kept and a portion is missing. The repertoire holds 110,000 to 150,000 clones, with about four fifths as singletons. Sequenced sample: peripheral blood. These receptor sequences come from a human donor in a cohort sampled during active COVID-19.

The rearrangement uses TRBV3-1 (or the pseudogene TRBV3-2) and TRBJ2-7, with D possibly being TRBD2 (5 bases). Germline assignment: CDR1 LGHDT and CDR2 YNNKEL (reference sequence). The germline V and J ends were trimmed by 4 bases and 3 bases, with 16 bases remaining between them. This CDR3 region has 15 residues. The CDR3 here is CASSLWSSEGYEQYF. CDR3 nucleotide sequence: TGTGCCAGCAGCCTTTGGAGTAGCGAGGGCTACGAGCAGTACTTC.

This sequence joins TRBV7-2 and TRBJ1-2; D unclear. The CDR3 runs to 13 residues. Germline lookup yields CDR1 SGHTA and CDR2 FQGNSA. V was pared by 5 bases and J by 8 bases, with 15 bases between. CDR3 bases: TGTGCCAGCAGCCTATCGAGGGCAGAAGGCTACACCTTC. It encodes CASSLSRAEGYTF.

The rearrangement uses TRBV18 and TRBJ2-5, with a weak D call TRBD2 (6 bases). Germline V gene lookup returns CDR1 KGHSH and CDR2 LQKENI. The CDR3 loop spans 14 amino acids. Between the trimmed V and J ends, which lost 5 bases and 2 bases, there was a span of 12 bases. CDR3 nucleotide sequence: TGTGCCAGCTCAAGGCGGGATAGGCAAGAGACCCAGTACTTC. This encodes CASSRRDRQETQYF.

This chain joins TRBV5-1 and TRBJ2-1; 9 bases match TRBD1. With 0 bases clipped from V and 5 bases from J, the junction kept 3 bases outside the gene matches. Germline V CDR1 and CDR2: SGHRS, YFSETQ. The CDR3 is 15 residues long. CDR3 bases: TGCGCCAGCAGCTTGGGACAGGGGGATGACAATGAGCAGTTCTTC. Amino acids: CASSLGQGDDNEQFF.

The genes are TRBV11-2 and TRBJ2-5; TRBD1 matches 8 bases. The germline gives CDR1 SGHAT, CDR2 FQNNGV. The V segment lost 1 base and the J segment 4 bases; nucleotides outside the gene matches: 5. There are 15 residues in the CDR3. The CDR3 is CASSLGLRGPETQYF. DNA of the CDR3: TGTGCCAGCAGCTTAGGTCTCAGGGGGCCAGAGACCCAGTACTTC.

The chain employs TRBV4-3 and TRBJ2-2, with a possible D match to TRBD2 (5 bases). CDR1 is LGHNA, CDR2 YSLEER, per germline. Trimming stripped 1 base from V and 2 bases from J, with 11 bases between. The CDR3 has 16 amino acids. CDR3 loop: CASSQVRVLNTGELFF. For the CDR3, the DNA is TGCGCCAGCAGCCAAGTGAGGGTCCTAAACACCGGGGAGCTGTTTTTT.

V and J are TRBV5-1 and TRBJ2-7, with 11 bases that match TRBD1. Trimming at V came to 4 bases and at J to 3 bases, leaving 9 bases not matched to a gene. The CDR3 is 16 amino acids. Germline lookup yields CDR1 SGHRS and CDR2 YFSETQ. The CDR3 sequence: CASSPGTGGPRYEQYF. The CDR3 coding sequence is TGCGCCAGCAGCCCCGGGACAGGGGGGCCCCGCTACGAGCAGTACTTC. Based on the CDR3 plus reference TRBV5-1 and TRBJ2-7, the full variable domain is KAGVTQTPRYLIKTRGQQVTLSCSPISGHRSVSWYQQTPGQGLQFLFEYFSETQRNKGNFPGRFSGRQFSNSRSEMNVSTLELGDSALYLCASSPGTGGPRYEQYFGPGTRLTVT.

The chain links TRBV4-3 to TRBJ2-7; maybe TRBD2 (5 bases). Germline V lookup: CDR1 LGHNA, CDR2 YSLEER. Trimming stripped 1 base from V and 3 bases from J, with 7 bases between. This CDR3 is 13 amino acids long. The CDR3 nucleotides read TGCGCCAGCAGCCAAGGACTATTCTACGAGCAGTACTTC. This encodes CASSQGLFYEQYF.

The rearrangement links TRBV19 to TRBJ1-2; weak D call: TRBD1 (6 bases). CDR1 and CDR2 (germline): LNHDA, SQIVND (reference sequence). This CDR3 contains 14 residues. Trimming shortened V by 5 bases and J by 0 bases, and 10 bases separated the two germline ends. This CDR3 reads CASSQGQTNYGYTF. CDR3 nucleotide sequence: TGTGCCAGTAGTCAGGGACAAACTAACTATGGCTACACCTTC. Using reference TRBV19 and TRBJ1-2 for the parts outside the CDR3, the full variable domain is DGGITQSPKYLFRKEGQNVTLSCEQNLNHDAMYWYRQDPGQGLRLIYYSQIVNDFQKGDIAEGYSVSREKKESFPLTVTSAQKNPTAFYLCASSQGQTNYGYTFGSGTRLTVV.

The V and J genes are TRBV7-2 and TRBJ1-1; D might be TRBD1 (5 bases). Germline assignment: CDR1 SGHTA and CDR2 FQGNSA. The CDR3 runs 15 residues. The V end was cut by 1 base, the J end by 8 bases, with 17 bases between. CDR3 sequence reads: CASSLGQWGGREAFF. The CDR3 region has the DNA TGTGCCAGCAGCTTAGGTCAATGGGGGGGACGGGAAGCTTTCTTT.